This T cell receptor beta chain originates from a study of identical twins. Overall study findings and caveats: Whereas memory repertoires showed no such difference, abundant cord blood beta clonotypes carried fewer insertions.

The sample holds many counts of this clonotype. Antigen: not known. Trimming shortened V by 4 bases and J by 4 bases, and 12 bases separated the two germline ends. The CDR3 runs to 14 residues. cDNA carried unique molecular identifiers, and a universal primer site was added by template switching. MiXCR, applied by TCRdb to the 5' RACE reads, yields one record per CDR3 protein. The top ten hold around 12% of the sample, which has 420,000 or so distinct CDR3 sequences, 15% to 20% seen once. The receptor's source is a man aged 50 to 60 in good health. The V call is TRBV12-3 or TRBV12-4, the J call TRBJ2-3; D unclear. The sample taken for sequencing was naive T cells sorted from blood. The CDR3 loop reads CASSSRPVPDTQYF. The CDR3 nucleotides read TGTGCCAGCAGTTCCAGACCCGTCCCAGATACGCAGTATTTT.